This is a list of T cell receptor beta chains from one sample in a study of cytomegalovirus exposure and HLA in healthy donors. Profiling relied on immunoSEQ multiplex PCR, and the TCRdb table lists in-frame clones only, not all of them. The table has about 170,000 clones, 82% seen once. Sequences were obtained from PBMCs. Every receptor here comes from a male donor in good health and CMV-seronegative. Both conserved end residues are part of each CDR3. The order of the fields is V gene, CDR3 length, J gene, clone size, D gene, CDR3 protein, CDR3 DNA. The D gene is left open where the match is weak. Expanded clones are given a class, and other clones once, few, many or no size at all.

v_call: TRBV19
cdr3_length: 13
j_call: TRBJ1-2
clone_size: few
d_call: -
cdr3_aa: CASMGRVDYGYTF
cdr3_nt: TGTGCCAGTATGGGCAGGGTGGACTATGGCTACACCTTC

v_call: TRBV5-6
cdr3_length: 15
j_call: TRBJ1-4
clone_size: -
d_call: TRBD1
cdr3_aa: CASSLGDRRREKLFF
cdr3_nt: TGTGCCAGCAGCTTGGGGGACAGAAGACGTGAAAAACTGTTTTTT

v_call: TRBV7-6
cdr3_length: 12
j_call: TRBJ1-1
clone_size: -
d_call: -
cdr3_aa: CASSSLGPGALF
cdr3_nt: TGTGCCAGCAGCTCGTTAGGGCCGGGAGCCCTCTTT

v_call: TRBV6-5
cdr3_length: 13
j_call: TRBJ1-2
clone_size: few
d_call: -
cdr3_aa: CASSYVRGAGYTF
cdr3_nt: TGTGCCAGCAGTTACGTCAGGGGAGCTGGCTACACCTTC

v_call: TRBV28
cdr3_length: 21
j_call: TRBJ1-6
clone_size: -
d_call: -
cdr3_aa: CASSFPRPDRRARSYNSPLHF
cdr3_nt: TGTGCCAGCAGTTTCCCCCGCCCGGACAGAAGGGCTAGGTCCTATAATTCACCCCTCCACTTT

v_call: TRBV10-3
cdr3_length: 14
j_call: TRBJ2-1
clone_size: once
d_call: TRBD2
cdr3_aa: CAIGIAGEGSGQFF
cdr3_nt: TGTGCCATCGGGATTGCGGGAGAGGGGTCGGGGCAGTTCTTC

v_call: TRBV6-1
cdr3_length: 13
j_call: TRBJ2-2
clone_size: -
d_call: -
cdr3_aa: CASSEFSTGELFF
cdr3_nt: TGTGCCAGCAGTGAATTTAGCACCGGGGAGCTGTTTTTT

v_call: TRBV15
cdr3_length: 19
j_call: TRBJ2-4
clone_size: -
d_call: TRBD1
cdr3_aa: CATSRDRTGGAEAKNIQYF
cdr3_nt: TGTGCCACCAGCAGAGACAGGACAGGGGGCGCAGAGGCCAAAAACATTCAGTACTTC

v_call: TRBV10-3
cdr3_length: 15
j_call: TRBJ1-2
clone_size: -
d_call: -
cdr3_aa: CAISESHRPAEGYTF
cdr3_nt: TGTGCCATCAGTGAGTCGCACAGGCCGGCAGAAGGCTACACCTTC

v_call: TRBV2
cdr3_length: 15
j_call: TRBJ2-1
clone_size: -
d_call: TRBD2
cdr3_aa: CATRLARSSYNEQFF
cdr3_nt: TGTGCCACAAGACTAGCGAGAAGCTCCTACAATGAGCAGTTCTTC

v_call: TRBV13
cdr3_length: 18
j_call: TRBJ1-3
clone_size: -
d_call: -
cdr3_aa: CASSLAGFLARLGNTIYF
cdr3_nt: TGTGCCAGCTCACTCGCGGGGTTCTTAGCCCGTCTCGGAAACACCATATATTTT

v_call: TRBV18
cdr3_length: 14
j_call: TRBJ1-1
clone_size: few
d_call: TRBD1
cdr3_aa: CASSLPTGGTEAFF
cdr3_nt: TGTGCCAGCTCACTCCCGACAGGGGGCACTGAAGCTTTCTTT

v_call: TRBV9
cdr3_length: 16
j_call: TRBJ2-1
clone_size: -
d_call: -
cdr3_aa: CASSPRLEGSYNEQFF
cdr3_nt: TGTGCCAGCAGCCCCCGACTAGAGGGCTCCTACAATGAGCAGTTCTTC

v_call: TRBV4-1
cdr3_length: 15
j_call: TRBJ1-2
clone_size: -
d_call: -
cdr3_aa: CASSHRAGENYGYTF
cdr3_nt: TGCGCCAGCAGCCACAGGGCAGGGGAAAACTATGGCTACACCTTC

v_call: TRBV9
cdr3_length: 14
j_call: TRBJ1-1
clone_size: -
d_call: TRBD1
cdr3_aa: CASSVAGTGPKAFF
cdr3_nt: TGTGCCAGCAGCGTAGCTGGGACAGGGCCTAAAGCTTTCTTT

v_call: TRBV29-1
cdr3_length: 14
j_call: TRBJ1-4
clone_size: -
d_call: -
cdr3_aa: CSVAYGVKGEKLFF
cdr3_nt: TGCAGCGTAGCCTACGGGGTCAAAGGTGAAAAACTGTTTTTT

v_call: TRBV7-9
cdr3_length: 15
j_call: TRBJ2-5
clone_size: -
d_call: -
cdr3_aa: CSSSSGGQGRETQYF
cdr3_nt: TGTTCCAGCAGCTCGGGAGGACAGGGTCGGGAGACCCAGTACTTC

v_call: TRBV7-2
cdr3_length: 17
j_call: TRBJ2-3
clone_size: -
d_call: -
cdr3_aa: CASSLAPFVKAPDTQYF
cdr3_nt: TGTGCCAGCAGCTTAGCCCCCTTTGTTAAAGCCCCCGATACGCAGTATTTT

v_call: TRBV7-2
cdr3_length: 16
j_call: TRBJ2-7
clone_size: -
d_call: TRBD2
cdr3_aa: CASSPALAGTSYEQYF
cdr3_nt: TGTGCCAGCAGCCCAGCATTAGCGGGGACCTCCTACGAGCAGTACTTC

v_call: TRBV25-1
cdr3_length: 17
j_call: TRBJ2-2
clone_size: -
d_call: TRBD2
cdr3_aa: CASSEWRRTSGTGELFF
cdr3_nt: TGTGCCAGCAGTGAATGGAGGCGGACTAGCGGCACCGGGGAGCTGTTTTTT

v_call: TRBV6-5
cdr3_length: 14
j_call: TRBJ1-1
clone_size: -
d_call: TRBD1
cdr3_aa: CASVRAGGNTEAFF
cdr3_nt: TGTGCCAGCGTGCGGGCAGGGGGGAACACTGAAGCTTTCTTT

v_call: TRBV10-3
cdr3_length: 14
j_call: TRBJ1-2
clone_size: -
d_call: -
cdr3_aa: CAISGDFNSPDYTF
cdr3_nt: TGTGCCATCAGTGGGGACTTCAACTCGCCGGACTACACCTTC

v_call: TRBV5-1
cdr3_length: 14
j_call: TRBJ1-1
clone_size: few
d_call: TRBD1
cdr3_aa: CASSWGQGGTEAFF
cdr3_nt: TGTGCCAGCAGCTGGGGCCAGGGGGGCACTGAAGCTTTCTTT

v_call: TRBV28
cdr3_length: 12
j_call: TRBJ1-5
clone_size: once
d_call: -
cdr3_aa: CATRNPGQPQHF
cdr3_nt: TGTGCCACCCGGAATCCGGGACAGCCCCAGCATTTT

v_call: TRBV29-1
cdr3_length: 14
j_call: TRBJ2-7
clone_size: once
d_call: -
cdr3_aa: CSAKPGRRGNEQYF
cdr3_nt: TGCAGCGCCAAACCGGGACGGAGGGGAAATGAGCAGTACTTC

v_call: TRBV28
cdr3_length: 16
j_call: TRBJ2-7
clone_size: -
d_call: TRBD1
cdr3_aa: CASSLPTGQGRYEQYF
cdr3_nt: TGTGCCAGCAGTTTGCCTACCGGACAGGGACGGTACGAGCAGTACTTC

v_call: TRBV30
cdr3_length: 16
j_call: TRBJ1-1
clone_size: -
d_call: TRBD1
cdr3_aa: CAWSTQARDRGTEAFF
cdr3_nt: TGTGCCTGGAGTACGCAGGCCCGGGACAGGGGCACTGAAGCTTTCTTT

v_call: TRBV7-2
cdr3_length: 11
j_call: TRBJ2-1
clone_size: -
d_call: -
cdr3_aa: CASTLYNEQFF
cdr3_nt: TGTGCCAGCACCCTTTACAATGAGCAGTTCTTC

v_call: TRBV30
cdr3_length: 19
j_call: TRBJ1-3
clone_size: -
d_call: TRBD1
cdr3_aa: CAWSRDRVLIHLSGNTIYF
cdr3_nt: TGTGCCTGGAGTCGGGACAGGGTCCTCATACATCTTTCTGGAAACACCATATATTTT

v_call: TRBV28
cdr3_length: 11
j_call: TRBJ2-5
clone_size: -
d_call: -
cdr3_aa: CASSLSGTQYF
cdr3_nt: TGTGCCAGCAGTTTATCCGGGACCCAGTACTTC

v_call: TRBV5-1
cdr3_length: 15
j_call: TRBJ2-3
clone_size: -
d_call: TRBD1
cdr3_aa: CASSKDRGRTDTQYF
cdr3_nt: TGCGCCAGCAGCAAGGACAGGGGTCGAACAGATACGCAGTATTTT

v_call: TRBV25-1
cdr3_length: 11
j_call: TRBJ2-7
clone_size: -
d_call: -
cdr3_aa: CASSEVHEQYF
cdr3_nt: TGTGCCAGCAGTGAAGTCCACGAGCAGTACTTC

v_call: TRBV5-5
cdr3_length: 15
j_call: TRBJ1-2
clone_size: -
d_call: -
cdr3_aa: CASSLAEGYYYGYTF
cdr3_nt: TGTGCCAGCAGCTTGGCGGAGGGCTACTACTATGGCTACACCTTC

v_call: TRBV28
cdr3_length: 14
j_call: TRBJ1-2
clone_size: once
d_call: TRBD1
cdr3_aa: CASKFQGEYYGYTF
cdr3_nt: TGTGCCAGCAAATTCCAGGGGGAGTACTATGGCTACACCTTC

v_call: TRBV7-9
cdr3_length: 18
j_call: TRBJ2-6
clone_size: -
d_call: TRBD2
cdr3_aa: CASSLAPGGPSGANVLTF
cdr3_nt: TGTGCCAGCAGCTTAGCTCCGGGAGGTCCCTCTGGGGCCAACGTCCTGACTTTC

v_call: TRBV10-3
cdr3_length: 20
j_call: TRBJ2-2
clone_size: once
d_call: TRBD2
cdr3_aa: CAISEIGTSGIFANTGELFF
cdr3_nt: TGTGCCATCAGTGAGATAGGGACTAGCGGGATTTTCGCGAACACCGGGGAGCTGTTTTTT

v_call: TRBV9
cdr3_length: 19
j_call: TRBJ2-1
clone_size: few
d_call: TRBD2
cdr3_aa: CASSVLSSSGRVMGNEQFF
cdr3_nt: TGTGCCAGCAGCGTCTTGTCGAGTAGCGGGAGGGTTATGGGAAATGAGCAGTTCTTC

v_call: TRBV6-1
cdr3_length: 15
j_call: TRBJ2-3
clone_size: -
d_call: TRBD2
cdr3_aa: CASSDQSGTSDTQYF
cdr3_nt: TGTGCCAGCAGTGATCAGAGCGGGACCTCAGATACGCAGTATTTT

v_call: TRBV7-8
cdr3_length: 16
j_call: TRBJ1-5
clone_size: -
d_call: -
cdr3_aa: CASSLGPRGVNQPQHF
cdr3_nt: TGTGCCAGCAGCTTAGGCCCCAGGGGCGTCAATCAGCCCCAGCATTTT

v_call: TRBV5-1
cdr3_length: 14
j_call: TRBJ2-3
clone_size: -
d_call: TRBD2
cdr3_aa: CASSLGEGGDTQYF
cdr3_nt: TGCGCCAGCAGCTTGGGGGAGGGTGGAGATACGCAGTATTTT

v_call: TRBV6-1
cdr3_length: 13
j_call: TRBJ1-2
clone_size: -
d_call: -
cdr3_aa: CASSERMDKYYTF
cdr3_nt: TGTGCCAGCAGTGAACGGATGGACAAATACTACACCTTC

v_call: TRBV5-1
cdr3_length: 14
j_call: TRBJ1-4
clone_size: -
d_call: TRBD1
cdr3_aa: CASSLGQGVEKLFF
cdr3_nt: TGCGCCAGCAGCTTGGGACAGGGCGTTGAAAAACTGTTTTTT

v_call: TRBV27
cdr3_length: 12
j_call: TRBJ2-3
clone_size: -
d_call: -
cdr3_aa: CASAGPKDTQYF
cdr3_nt: TGTGCCAGCGCGGGCCCGAAAGATACGCAGTATTTT

v_call: TRBV2
cdr3_length: 16
j_call: TRBJ2-2
clone_size: -
d_call: TRBD1
cdr3_aa: CASSTDRGQYTGELFF
cdr3_nt: TGTGCCAGCAGTACTGACAGGGGGCAGTACACCGGGGAGCTGTTTTTT

v_call: TRBV7-7
cdr3_length: 12
j_call: TRBJ2-5
clone_size: -
d_call: -
cdr3_aa: CASGGSGETQYF
cdr3_nt: TGTGCCAGCGGCGGCTCCGGAGAGACCCAGTACTTC

v_call: TRBV5-1
cdr3_length: 15
j_call: TRBJ2-3
clone_size: -
d_call: -
cdr3_aa: CASSLDGTRGDTQYF
cdr3_nt: TGCGCCAGCAGCTTGGACGGGACGAGGGGGGATACGCAGTATTTT

v_call: TRBV25-1
cdr3_length: 13
j_call: TRBJ1-6
clone_size: -
d_call: -
cdr3_aa: CASSGVGNSPLHF
cdr3_nt: TGTGCCAGCAGTGGAGTCGGTAATTCACCCCTCCACTTT

v_call: TRBV6-5
cdr3_length: 15
j_call: TRBJ2-3
clone_size: -
d_call: TRBD1
cdr3_aa: CASSPGQPYTDTQYF
cdr3_nt: TGTGCCAGCAGTCCGGGACAGCCATACACAGATACGCAGTATTTT

v_call: TRBV19
cdr3_length: 15
j_call: TRBJ2-1
clone_size: -
d_call: -
cdr3_aa: CASSELLGSINEQFF
cdr3_nt: TGTGCCAGTAGTGAGCTGTTGGGGAGTATCAATGAGCAGTTCTTC

v_call: TRBV20-1
cdr3_length: 11
j_call: TRBJ2-5
clone_size: -
d_call: -
cdr3_aa: CSARVAETQYF
cdr3_nt: TGCAGTGCTAGAGTTGCGGAGACCCAGTACTTC

v_call: TRBV4-1
cdr3_length: 13
j_call: TRBJ1-1
clone_size: -
d_call: TRBD1
cdr3_aa: CASRQGVNTEAFF
cdr3_nt: TGCGCCAGCAGACAGGGGGTGAACACTGAAGCTTTCTTT